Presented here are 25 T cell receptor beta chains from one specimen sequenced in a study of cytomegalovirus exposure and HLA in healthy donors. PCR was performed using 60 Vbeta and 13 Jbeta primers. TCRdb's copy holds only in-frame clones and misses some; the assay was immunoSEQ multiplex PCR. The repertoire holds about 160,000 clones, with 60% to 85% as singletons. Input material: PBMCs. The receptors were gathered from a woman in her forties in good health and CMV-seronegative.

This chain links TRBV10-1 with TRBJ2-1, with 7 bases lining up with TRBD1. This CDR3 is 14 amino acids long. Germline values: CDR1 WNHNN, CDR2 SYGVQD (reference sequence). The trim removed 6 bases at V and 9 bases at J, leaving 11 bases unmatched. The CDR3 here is CASSPETGLGEQFF. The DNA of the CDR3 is TGCGCCAGCAGCCCCGAGACAGGGTTGGGTGAGCAGTTCTTC.

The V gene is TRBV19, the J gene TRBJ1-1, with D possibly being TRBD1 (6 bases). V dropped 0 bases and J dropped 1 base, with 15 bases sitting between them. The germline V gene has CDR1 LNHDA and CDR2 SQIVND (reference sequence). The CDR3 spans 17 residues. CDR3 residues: CASSIDLRGLSNTEAFF. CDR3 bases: TGTGCCAGTAGTATAGATCTTAGGGGGTTATCGAACACTGAAGCTTTCTTT.

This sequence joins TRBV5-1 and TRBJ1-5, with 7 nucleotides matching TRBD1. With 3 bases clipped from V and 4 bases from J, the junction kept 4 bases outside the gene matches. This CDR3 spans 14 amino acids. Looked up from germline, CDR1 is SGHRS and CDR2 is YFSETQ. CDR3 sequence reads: CASSWGQPNQPQHF. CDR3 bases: TGCGCCAGCAGCTGGGGACAGCCTAATCAGCCCCAGCATTTT.

CDR3 amino acids: CASSEAGQGYSPLHF. The CDR3, as DNA: TGTGCCAGCAGTGAAGCAGGACAGGGTTACTCACCCCTCCACTTT. This chain uses TRBV2 with TRBJ1-6; the match to TRBD1 covers 8 bases. V was pared by 0 bases and J by 10 bases, with 5 bases of the junction left unmatched. Germline V gives CDR1 SNHLY, CDR2 FYNNEI. The CDR3 is 15 amino acids.

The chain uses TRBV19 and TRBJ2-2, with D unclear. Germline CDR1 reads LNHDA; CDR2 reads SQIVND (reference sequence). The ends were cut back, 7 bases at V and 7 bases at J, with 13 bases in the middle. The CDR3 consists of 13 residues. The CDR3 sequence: CASTRRHGGELFF. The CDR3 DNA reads TGTGCCAGTACTCGCAGGCATGGCGGGGAGCTGTTTTTT.

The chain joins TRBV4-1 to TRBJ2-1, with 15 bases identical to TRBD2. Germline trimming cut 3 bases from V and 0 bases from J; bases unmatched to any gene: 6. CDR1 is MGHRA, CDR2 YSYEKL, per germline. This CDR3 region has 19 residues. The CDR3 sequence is CASSQAGLAGGPSYNEQFF. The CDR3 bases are TGCGCCAGCAGCCAGGCAGGACTAGCGGGGGGGCCCTCCTACAATGAGCAGTTCTTC.

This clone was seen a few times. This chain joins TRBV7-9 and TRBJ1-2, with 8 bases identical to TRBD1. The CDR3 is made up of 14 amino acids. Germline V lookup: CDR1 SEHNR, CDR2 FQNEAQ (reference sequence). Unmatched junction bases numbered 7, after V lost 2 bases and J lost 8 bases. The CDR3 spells CASSLSQGARGYTF. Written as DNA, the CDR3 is TGTGCCAGCAGCTTAAGCCAGGGGGCGCGGGGCTACACCTTC.

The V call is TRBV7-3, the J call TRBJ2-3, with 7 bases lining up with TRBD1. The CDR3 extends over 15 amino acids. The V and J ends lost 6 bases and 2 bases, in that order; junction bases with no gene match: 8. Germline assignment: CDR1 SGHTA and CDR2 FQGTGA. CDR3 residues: CASRARDSDTDTQYF. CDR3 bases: TGTGCCAGCAGAGCCCGGGACAGTGACACAGATACGCAGTATTTT.

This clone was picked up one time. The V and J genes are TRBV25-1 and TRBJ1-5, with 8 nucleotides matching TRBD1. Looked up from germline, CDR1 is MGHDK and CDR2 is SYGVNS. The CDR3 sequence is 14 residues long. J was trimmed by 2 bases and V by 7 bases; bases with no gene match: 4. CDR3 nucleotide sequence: TGTGCCAGCACAGGGGGCTGGGGCAATCAGCCCCAGCATTTT. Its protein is CASTGGWGNQPQHF. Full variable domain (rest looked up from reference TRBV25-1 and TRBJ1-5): EADIYQTPRYLVIGTGKKITLECSQTMGHDKMYWYQQDPGMELHLIHYSYGVNSTEKGDLSSESTVSRIRTEHFPLTLESARPSHTSQYLCASTGGWGNQPQHFGDGTRLSIL.

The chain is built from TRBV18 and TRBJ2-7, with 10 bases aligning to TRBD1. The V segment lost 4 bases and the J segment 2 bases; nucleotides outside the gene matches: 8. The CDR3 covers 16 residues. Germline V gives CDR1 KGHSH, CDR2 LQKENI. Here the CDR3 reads CASSRLGQGTAYEQYF. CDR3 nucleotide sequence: TGTGCCAGCTCACGTCTGGGACAGGGGACAGCCTACGAGCAGTACTTC. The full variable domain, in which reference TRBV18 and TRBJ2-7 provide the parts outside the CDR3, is NAGVMQNPRHLVRRRGQEARLRCSPMKGHSHVYWYRQLPEEGLKFMVYLQKENIIDESGMPKERFSAEFPKEGPSILRIQQVVRGDSAAYFCASSRLGQGTAYEQYFGPGTRLTVT.

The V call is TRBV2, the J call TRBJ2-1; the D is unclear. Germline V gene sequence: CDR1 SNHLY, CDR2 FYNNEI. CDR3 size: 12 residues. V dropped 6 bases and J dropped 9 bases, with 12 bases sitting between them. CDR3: CASRHPPAEQFF. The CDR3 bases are TGTGCCAGCAGACACCCTCCTGCTGAGCAGTTCTTC.

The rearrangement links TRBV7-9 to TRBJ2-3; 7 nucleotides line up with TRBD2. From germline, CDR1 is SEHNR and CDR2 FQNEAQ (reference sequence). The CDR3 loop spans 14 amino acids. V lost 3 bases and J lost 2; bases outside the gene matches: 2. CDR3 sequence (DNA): TGTGCCAGCAGCTTCCGGGACTACACAGATACGCAGTATTTT. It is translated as CASSFRDYTDTQYF.

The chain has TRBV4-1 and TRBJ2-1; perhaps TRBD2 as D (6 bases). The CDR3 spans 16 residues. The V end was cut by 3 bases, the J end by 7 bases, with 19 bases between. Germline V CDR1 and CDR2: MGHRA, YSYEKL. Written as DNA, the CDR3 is TGCGCCAGCAGCCACCGCGGGACTCGAGGGAGAAATGAGCAGTTCTTC. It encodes CASSHRGTRGRNEQFF.

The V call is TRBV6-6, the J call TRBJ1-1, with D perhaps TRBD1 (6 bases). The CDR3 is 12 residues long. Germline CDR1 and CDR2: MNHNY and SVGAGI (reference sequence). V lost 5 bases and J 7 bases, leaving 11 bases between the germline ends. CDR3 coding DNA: TGTGCCAGCAGTCGCCAGGGGATTGAAGCTTTCTTT. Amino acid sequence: CASSRQGIEAFF.

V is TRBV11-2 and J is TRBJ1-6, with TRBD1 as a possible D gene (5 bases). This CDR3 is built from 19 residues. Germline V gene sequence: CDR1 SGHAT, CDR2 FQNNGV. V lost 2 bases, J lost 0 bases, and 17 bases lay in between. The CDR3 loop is CASSLLGVTQSSYNSPLHF. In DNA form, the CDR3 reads TGTGCCAGCAGCTTATTAGGGGTGACACAGAGCTCCTATAATTCACCCCTCCACTTT. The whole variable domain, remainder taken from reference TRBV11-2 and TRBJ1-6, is EAGVAQSPRYKIIEKRQSVAFWCNPISGHATLYWYQQILGQGPKLLIQFQNNGVVDDSQLPKDRFSAERLKGVDSTLKIQPAKLEDSAVYLCASSLLGVTQSSYNSPLHFGNGTRLTVT.

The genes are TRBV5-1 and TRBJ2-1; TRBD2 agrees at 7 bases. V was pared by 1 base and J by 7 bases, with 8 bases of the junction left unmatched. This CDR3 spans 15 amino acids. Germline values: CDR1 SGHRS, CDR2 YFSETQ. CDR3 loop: CASSLMSSGGNEQFF. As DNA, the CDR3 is TGCGCCAGCAGCTTGATGTCTAGCGGAGGGAATGAGCAGTTCTTC.

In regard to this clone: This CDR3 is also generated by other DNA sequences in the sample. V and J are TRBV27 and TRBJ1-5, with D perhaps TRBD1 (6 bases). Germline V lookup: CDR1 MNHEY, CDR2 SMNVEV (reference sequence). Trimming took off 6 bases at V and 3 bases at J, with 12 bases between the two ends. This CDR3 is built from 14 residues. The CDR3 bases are TGTGCCAGCAGCCCTAGGGGGTCCAATCAGCCCCAGCATTTT. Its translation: CASSPRGSNQPQHF.

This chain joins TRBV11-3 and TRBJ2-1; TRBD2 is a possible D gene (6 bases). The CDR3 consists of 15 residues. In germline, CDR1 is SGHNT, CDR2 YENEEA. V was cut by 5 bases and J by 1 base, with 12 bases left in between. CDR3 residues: CASSPRRVSYNEQFF. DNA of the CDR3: TGTGCCAGCAGCCCCCGGAGGGTATCCTACAATGAGCAGTTCTTC.

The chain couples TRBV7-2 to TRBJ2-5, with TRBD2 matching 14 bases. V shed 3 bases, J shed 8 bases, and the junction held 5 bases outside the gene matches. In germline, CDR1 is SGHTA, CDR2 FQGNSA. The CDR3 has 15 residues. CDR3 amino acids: CASSLWTSGGITQYF. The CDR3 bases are TGTGCCAGCAGCTTGTGGACTAGCGGGGGGATTACCCAGTACTTC. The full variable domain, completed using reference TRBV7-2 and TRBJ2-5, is GAGVSQSPSNKVTEKGKDVELRCDPISGHTALYWYRQSLGQGLEFLIYFQGNSAPDKSGLPSDRFSAERTGGSVSTLTIQRTQQEDSAVYLCASSLWTSGGITQYFGPGTRLLVL.

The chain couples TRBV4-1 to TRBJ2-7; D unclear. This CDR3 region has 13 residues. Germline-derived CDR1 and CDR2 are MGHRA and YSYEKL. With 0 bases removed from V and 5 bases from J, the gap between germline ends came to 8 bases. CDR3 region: CASSQDGGHEQYF. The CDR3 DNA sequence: TGCGCCAGCAGCCAAGACGGCGGCCACGAGCAGTACTTC.

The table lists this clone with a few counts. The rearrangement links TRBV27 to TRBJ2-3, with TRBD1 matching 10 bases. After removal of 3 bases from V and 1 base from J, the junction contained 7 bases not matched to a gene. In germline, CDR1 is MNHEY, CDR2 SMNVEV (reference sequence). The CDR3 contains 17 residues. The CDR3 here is CASSFYPGQGGTDTQYF. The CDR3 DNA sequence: TGTGCCAGCAGTTTCTACCCTGGACAGGGGGGCACAGATACGCAGTATTTT.

CDR3 region: CASSEPAQGETQYF. CDR3 bases: TGTGCCAGCAGTGAACCCGCACAGGGGGAGACCCAGTACTTC. This chain uses TRBV6-5 with TRBJ2-5; 7 bases map to TRBD1. The CDR3 has 14 residues. With V trimmed by 5 bases and J by 5 bases, 8 bases remained unmatched. Looked up from germline, CDR1 is MNHEY and CDR2 is SVGAGI.

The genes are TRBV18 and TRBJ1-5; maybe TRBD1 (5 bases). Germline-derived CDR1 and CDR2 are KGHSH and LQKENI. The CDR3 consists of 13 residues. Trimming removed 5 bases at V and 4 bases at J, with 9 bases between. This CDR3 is CASSGRGNQPQHF. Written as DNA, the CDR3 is TGTGCCAGCTCAGGACGGGGGAATCAGCCCCAGCATTTT.

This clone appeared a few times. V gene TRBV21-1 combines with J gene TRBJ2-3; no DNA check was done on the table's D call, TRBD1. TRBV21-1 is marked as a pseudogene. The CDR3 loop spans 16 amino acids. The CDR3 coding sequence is TGTGCCAGCAGCAAAGCTCGGGGCAGGGGGCGGAATACGCAGTATTTT. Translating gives CASSKARGRGRNTQYF.

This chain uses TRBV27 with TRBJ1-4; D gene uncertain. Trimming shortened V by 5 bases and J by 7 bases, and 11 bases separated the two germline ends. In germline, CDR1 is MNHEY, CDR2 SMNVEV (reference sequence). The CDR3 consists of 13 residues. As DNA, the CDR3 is TGTGCCAGCAGTCCGAACTACGTTGAAAAACTGTTTTTT. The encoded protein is CASSPNYVEKLFF.